This T cell receptor beta chain was obtained from a study of T cell responses to AZD1222 COVID-19 vaccine. General study results and limits: After two AZD1222 doses, spike-specific TCR breadth and depth rose versus day 0.

As for this clone: Its antigen is as yet unknown.

V lost 8 bases and J lost 8, with 13 bases in between. Germline V gene lookup returns CDR1 MDHEN and CDR2 SYDVKM. The CDR3 is 12 amino acids. The protocol was immunoSEQ multiplex PCR, while the TCRdb copy is restricted to in-frame clones and leaves out a portion. In the table there are roughly 130,000 clones, just over 90% of which are singletons. Sequences were derived from peripheral blood, sampled on day 0 of AZD1222 vaccination. The clonotype comes from an adult in good health. This chain joins TRBV28 and TRBJ2-1; D may be TRBD1 or TRBD2 (7 bases each). The CDR3 DNA is TGTGCCAGCCGGGCAGGGGGGGATGAGCAGTTCTTC. Translation: CASRAGGDEQFF. Using reference TRBV28 and TRBJ2-1 for the parts outside the CDR3, the full variable domain is DVKVTQSSRYLVKRTGEKVFLECVQDMDHENMFWYRQDPGLGLRLIYFSYDVKMKEKGDIPEGYSVSREKKERFSLILESASTNQTSMYLCASRAGGDEQFFGPGTRLTVL.